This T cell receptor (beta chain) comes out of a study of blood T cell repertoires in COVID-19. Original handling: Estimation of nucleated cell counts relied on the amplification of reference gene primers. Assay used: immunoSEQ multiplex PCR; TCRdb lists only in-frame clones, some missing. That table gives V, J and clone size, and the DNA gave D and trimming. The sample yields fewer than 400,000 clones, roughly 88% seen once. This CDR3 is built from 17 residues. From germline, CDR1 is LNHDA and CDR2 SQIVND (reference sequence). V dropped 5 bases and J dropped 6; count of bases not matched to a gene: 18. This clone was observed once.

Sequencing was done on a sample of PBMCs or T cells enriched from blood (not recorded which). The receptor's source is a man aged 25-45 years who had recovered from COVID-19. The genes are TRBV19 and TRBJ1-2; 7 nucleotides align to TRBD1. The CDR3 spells CASSYLTMTGSSNGYTF. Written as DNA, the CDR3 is TGTGCCAGTAGTTACTTAACGATGACAGGGTCGTCGAATGGCTACACCTTC.